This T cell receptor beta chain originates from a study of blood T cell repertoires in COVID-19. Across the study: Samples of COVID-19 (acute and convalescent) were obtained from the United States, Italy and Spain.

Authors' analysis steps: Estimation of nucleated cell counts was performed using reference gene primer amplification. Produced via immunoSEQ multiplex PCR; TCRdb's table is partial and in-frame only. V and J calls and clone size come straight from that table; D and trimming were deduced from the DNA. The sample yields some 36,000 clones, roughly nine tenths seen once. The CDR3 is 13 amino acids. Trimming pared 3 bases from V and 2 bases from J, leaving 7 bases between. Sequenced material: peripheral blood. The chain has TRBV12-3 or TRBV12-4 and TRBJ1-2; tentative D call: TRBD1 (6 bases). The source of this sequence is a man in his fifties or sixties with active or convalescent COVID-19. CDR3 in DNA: TGTGCCAGCAGTTTGGACAGAAACTATGGCTACACCTTC. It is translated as CASSLDRNYGYTF.